The 23 T cell receptor beta chains below come from one sample, sequenced in a study of OX40 agonist ivuxolimab in advanced cancers. TCRdb's copy holds only in-frame clones and misses some; the assay was immunoSEQ multiplex PCR. The data show under 80,000 clones, 85% to 90% seen once. The sequencing used CD4+ or CD8+ T cells sorted from blood, collected in a trial of the OX40 agonist ivuxolimab. The receptor set was obtained from an adult with an advanced solid tumor such as melanoma, head and neck, liver or kidney cancer.

The chain links TRBV28 to TRBJ1-1; TRBD1 agrees at 9 bases. The V segment lost 5 bases and the J segment 5 bases; nucleotides outside the gene matches: 6. Germline CDR1 is MDHEN and CDR2 is SYDVKM. The CDR3 has 14 amino acids. The CDR3 DNA sequence: TGTGCCAGCAGTAACGGACAGGGGTGGACTGAAGCTTTCTTT. Its protein product is CASSNGQGWTEAFF. Complete variable domain (other parts from reference TRBV28 and TRBJ1-1): DVKVTQSSRYLVKRTGEKVFLECVQDMDHENMFWYRQDPGLGLRLIYFSYDVKMKEKGDIPEGYSVSREKKERFSLILESASTNQTSMYLCASSNGQGWTEAFFGQGTRLTVV.

This sequence joins TRBV7-9 and TRBJ1-5, with D uncertain. The germline gives CDR1 SEHNR, CDR2 FQNEAQ (reference sequence). Trimming pared 0 bases from V and 5 bases from J, leaving 14 bases between. CDR3 length: 16 residues. The CDR3 nucleotides read TGTGCCAGCAGCTTAGCGTTGGGGAGGATCGATCAGCCCCAGCATTTT. This codes for CASSLALGRIDQPQHF.

V gene TRBV18 combines with J gene TRBJ1-1; D possibly corresponds to TRBD1 (6 bases). Germline V lookup: CDR1 KGHSH, CDR2 LQKENI. Trimming took off 1 base at V and 4 bases at J, with 13 bases between the two ends. The CDR3 runs 15 residues. CDR3 amino acids: CASSPLLQGGTEAFF. CDR3 coding DNA: TGTGCCAGCTCACCACTTTTACAGGGAGGCACTGAAGCTTTCTTT.

J is TRBJ2-7 and V is TRBV18; D uncertain. Germline V gene data show CDR1 as KGHSH and CDR2 as LQKENI. V was pared by 2 bases and J by 5 bases, with 7 bases between. This CDR3 is 12 amino acids long. The CDR3 loop reads CASSPTEHEQYF. As DNA, the CDR3 is TGTGCCAGCTCACCAACTGAGCACGAGCAGTACTTC.

V and J are TRBV18 and TRBJ2-7; 9 positions match TRBD1. There are 15 residues in the CDR3. Germline V lookup: CDR1 KGHSH, CDR2 LQKENI. V lost 3 bases and J lost 2; bases outside the gene matches: 5. The DNA for the CDR3 is TGTGCCAGCTCACCTCGGGACAGGGTCCCCTACGAGCAGTACTTC. Translation gives CASSPRDRVPYEQYF.

The chain couples TRBV27 to TRBJ1-1; no firm D call. V was shortened by 7 bases and J by 6 bases, with 27 bases between the two germline ends. Germline lookup yields CDR1 MNHEY and CDR2 SMNVEV (reference sequence). The CDR3 contains 17 residues. CDR3 amino acids: CASTPTRKGIRSAEAFF. CDR3 bases: TGTGCCAGCACCCCGACGCGTAAGGGAATTCGTAGCGCTGAAGCTTTCTTT.

This clone came up once. V usage is TRBV6-6 and J usage is TRBJ1-6; no clear D gene. CDR1 is MNHNY, CDR2 SVGAGI, per germline (reference sequence). Trimming removed 0 bases from V and 10 bases from J, with 10 bases in between. The CDR3 has 14 amino acids. The CDR3 spells CASSYSGQNSPLHF. In DNA form, the CDR3 reads TGTGCCAGCAGTTACTCGGGTCAAAACTCACCCCTCCACTTT.

This rearrangement joins TRBV10-1 to TRBJ2-2; 8 bases match TRBD1. The junction had 4 bases not matched to a gene; V was cut back by 2 bases and J by 5 bases. Germline CDR1 and CDR2: WNHNN and SYGVQD (reference sequence). The length of the CDR3 is 15 residues. CDR3 sequence reads: CASSETGGNTGELFF. The DNA for the CDR3 is TGCGCCAGCAGTGAGACAGGGGGTAATACCGGGGAGCTGTTTTTT.

The rearrangement links TRBV11-3 to TRBJ2-6; 11 nucleotides match TRBD1. CDR1 SGHNT and CDR2 YENEEA come from the germline V gene. CDR3 size: 16 residues. Trimming removed 5 bases from V and 8 bases from J; junction bases left unmatched: 8. As DNA, the CDR3 is TGTGCCAGCAGCGCCCGCGGGACAGGGGGTCCCAACGTCCTGACTTTC. It encodes CASSARGTGGPNVLTF. The whole variable domain, remainder taken from reference TRBV11-3 and TRBJ2-6, is EAGVVQSPRYKIIEKKQPVAFWCNPISGHNTLYWYLQNLGQGPELLIRYENEEAVDDSQLPKDRFSAERLKGVDSTLKIQPAELGDSAVYLCASSARGTGGPNVLTFGAGSRLTVL.

The chain combines TRBV6-5 with TRBJ2-1, with a possible D match to TRBD2 (8 bases). The V gene's germline CDR1 is MNHEY and CDR2 SVGAGI. Trimming took 2 bases from V and 8 from J, leaving 19 bases between them. The CDR3 sequence is 16 residues long. CDR3 nucleotide sequence: TGTGCCAGCAGTTACGACGGGACTAGTAGGGGGCATGAGCAGTTCTTC. Its translation: CASSYDGTSRGHEQFF.

This clone was counted a few times. J is TRBJ1-1 and V is TRBV20-1; 7 bases are a match to TRBD1. The germline gives CDR1 DFQATT, CDR2 SNEGSKA (reference sequence). J lost 8 bases, V lost 6 bases, and 6 bases had no gene match. The CDR3 is made up of 11 amino acids. This CDR3 is CSALGQVEAFF. CDR3 bases: TGCAGTGCCCTTGGACAGGTCGAAGCTTTCTTT.

The gene calls are TRBV7-9 and TRBJ1-1; D unclear. Germline V gives CDR1 SEHNR, CDR2 FQNEAQ (reference sequence). The V end was cut by 3 bases, the J end by 6 bases, with 5 bases between. There are 11 residues in the CDR3. The DNA for the CDR3 is TGTGCCAGCAGCTTCATCTCTGAAGCTTTCTTT. Translation gives CASSFISEAFF.

The chain links TRBV27 to TRBJ2-6; the match to TRBD2 covers 9 bases. The CDR3 is 18 amino acids. CDR1 MNHEY and CDR2 SMNVEV come from the germline V gene (reference sequence). V lost 5 bases, J lost 2 bases, and 10 bases stayed unmatched. The CDR3 loop reads CASSLGTSRLPGANVLTF. CDR3 DNA: TGTGCCAGCAGTCTAGGGACTAGCCGCCTTCCTGGGGCCAACGTCCTGACTTTC. Drawing the rest from reference TRBV27 and TRBJ2-6, the complete variable domain is EAQVTQNPRYLITVTGKKLTVTCSQNMNHEYMSWYRQDPGLGLRQIYYSMNVEVTDKGDVPEGYKVSRKEKRNFPLILESPSPNQTSLYFCASSLGTSRLPGANVLTFGAGSRLTVL.

The J gene is TRBJ2-1, the V gene TRBV30; 9 bases fit TRBD2. The junction had 7 bases not matched to a gene; V was cut back by 7 bases and J by 6 bases. Germline V gene data show CDR1 as GTSNPN and CDR2 as SVGIG (reference sequence). This CDR3 spans 13 amino acids. The CDR3 nucleotides are TGTGCCTCCGCCGGGACTAGCATCAATGAGCAGTTCTTC. Residues: CASAGTSINEQFF.

The chain joins TRBV2 to TRBJ1-6; TRBD1 agrees at 8 bases. This CDR3 spans 14 amino acids. V trimming: 4 bases; J trimming: 10 bases; junction bases outside the gene matches: 6. The germline V gene encodes CDR1 SNHLY and CDR2 FYNNEI. CDR3 coding DNA: TGTGCCAGCAGTGGGCGGACAGGGAACTCACCCCTCCACTTT. This gives the protein CASSGRTGNSPLHF.

V and J are TRBV9 and TRBJ2-1; 9 nucleotides line up with TRBD2. The V segment lost 0 bases and the J segment 9 bases; nucleotides outside the gene matches: 10. Germline V gene data show CDR1 as SGDLS and CDR2 as YYNGEE. The CDR3 sequence is 16 residues long. CDR3: CASSVEVAGVLGEQFF. For the CDR3, the DNA is TGTGCCAGCAGCGTAGAAGTAGCGGGAGTTTTGGGTGAGCAGTTCTTC.

The V gene is TRBV10-3, the J gene TRBJ2-7, with a possible D match to TRBD2 (5 bases). V was cut by 7 bases and J by 2 bases, with 15 bases left in between. Germline-derived CDR1 and CDR2 are ENHRY and SYGVKD. The CDR3 has 14 residues. CDR3 sequence (DNA): TGTGCCATCATGGTGGCGGGTGGGGCCTACGAGCAGTACTTC. Its protein is CAIMVAGGAYEQYF.

The genes are TRBV5-6 and TRBJ2-1; D not resolved. The V and J ends lost 4 bases and 10 bases respectively, with 15 bases between them. The CDR3 consists of 13 residues. Germline V lookup: CDR1 SGHDT, CDR2 YYEEEE. The CDR3 loop reads CASSPPSDREQFF. The CDR3 nucleotides are TGTGCCAGCAGCCCACCGTCGGATCGGGAGCAGTTCTTC.

The chain carries TRBV6-1 and TRBJ1-4; D might be TRBD1 (5 bases). The CDR3 has 16 amino acids. Germline CDR1 is MNHNS and CDR2 is SASEGT. V was trimmed by 1 base and J by 4 bases, leaving 13 bases between them. Written as DNA, the CDR3 is TGTGCCAGCAGTGAAGGGGGGACCTTATATAATGAAAAACTGTTTTTT. Translation gives CASSEGGTLYNEKLFF.

V and J are TRBV28 and TRBJ2-3; a weak D match, TRBD2 (7 bases). CDR1 MDHEN and CDR2 SYDVKM come from the germline V gene. CDR3 length: 14 residues. Trimming removed 8 bases from V and 0 bases from J, with 12 bases in between. The CDR3 protein is CASRRGGSTDTQYF. In DNA form, the CDR3 reads TGTGCCAGCCGGAGGGGGGGTAGCACAGATACGCAGTATTTT.

This chain uses TRBV6-6 with TRBJ1-2; perhaps TRBD1 as D (5 bases). Germline-derived CDR1 and CDR2 are MNHNY and SVGAGI (reference sequence). V was clipped by 5 bases and J by 2 bases, with 12 bases between them. The CDR3 runs to 14 residues. In DNA form, the CDR3 reads TGTGCCAGCAGTCCGCGGGGCTCGAACTATGGCTACACCTTC. It specifies CASSPRGSNYGYTF.

This chain links TRBV7-2 with TRBJ2-3, with 7 nucleotides matching TRBD2. Germline assignment: CDR1 SGHTA and CDR2 FQGNSA. V shed 5 bases and J 2 bases; nucleotides not matched to a gene: 10. CDR3 length equals 16 residues. The CDR3 bases are TGTGCCAGCAGCCTCAGACCGCGGGGGAACACAGATACGCAGTATTTT. Its protein product is CASSLRPRGNTDTQYF. Variable domain in full (rest from reference TRBV7-2 and TRBJ2-3): GAGVSQSPSNKVTEKGKDVELRCDPISGHTALYWYRQSLGQGLEFLIYFQGNSAPDKSGLPSDRFSAERTGGSVSTLTIQRTQQEDSAVYLCASSLRPRGNTDTQYFGPGTRLTVL.

CDR3 sequence: CASSLGSAPSGNTIYF. The CDR3 coding sequence is TGTGCCAGCAGCTTGGGATCAGCGCCTTCTGGAAACACCATATATTTT. This chain uses TRBV5-5 with TRBJ1-3; D is ambiguous. This CDR3 region has 16 residues. Germline CDR1 reads SGHKS; CDR2 reads YYEKEE (reference sequence). Trimming removed 0 bases at V and 1 base at J, with 11 bases between.